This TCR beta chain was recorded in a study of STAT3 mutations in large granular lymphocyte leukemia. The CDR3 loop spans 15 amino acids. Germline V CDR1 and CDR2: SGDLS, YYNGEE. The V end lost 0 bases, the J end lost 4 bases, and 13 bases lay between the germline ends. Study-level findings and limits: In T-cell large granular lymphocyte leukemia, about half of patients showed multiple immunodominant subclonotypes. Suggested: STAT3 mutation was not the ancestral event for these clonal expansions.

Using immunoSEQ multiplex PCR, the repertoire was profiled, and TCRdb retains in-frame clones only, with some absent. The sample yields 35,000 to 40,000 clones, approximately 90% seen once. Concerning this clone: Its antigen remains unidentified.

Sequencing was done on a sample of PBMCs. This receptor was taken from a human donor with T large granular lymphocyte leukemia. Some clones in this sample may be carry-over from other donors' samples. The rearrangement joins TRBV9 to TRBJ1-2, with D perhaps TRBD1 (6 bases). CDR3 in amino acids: CASSVEARGGYGYTF. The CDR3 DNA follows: TGTGCCAGCAGCGTAGAGGCCAGGGGTGGCTATGGCTACACCTTC.